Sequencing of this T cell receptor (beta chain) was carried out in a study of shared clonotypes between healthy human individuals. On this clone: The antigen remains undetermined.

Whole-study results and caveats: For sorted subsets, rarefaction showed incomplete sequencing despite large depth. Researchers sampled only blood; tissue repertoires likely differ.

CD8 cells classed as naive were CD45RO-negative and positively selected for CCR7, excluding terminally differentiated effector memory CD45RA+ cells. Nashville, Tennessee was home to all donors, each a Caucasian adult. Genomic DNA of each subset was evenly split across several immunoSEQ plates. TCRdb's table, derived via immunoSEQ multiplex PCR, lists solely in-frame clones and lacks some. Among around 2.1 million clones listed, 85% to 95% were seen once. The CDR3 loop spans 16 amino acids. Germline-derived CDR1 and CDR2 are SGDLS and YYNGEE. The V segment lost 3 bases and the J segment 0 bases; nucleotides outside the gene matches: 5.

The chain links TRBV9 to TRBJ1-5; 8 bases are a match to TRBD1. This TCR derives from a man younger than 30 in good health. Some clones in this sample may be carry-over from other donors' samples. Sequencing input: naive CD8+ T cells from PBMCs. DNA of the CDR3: TGTGCCAGCAGCGCCACCGGGACAGGTAGCAATCAGCCCCAGCATTTT. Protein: CASSATGTGSNQPQHF.